This T cell receptor beta chain derives from a study of shared clonotypes between healthy human individuals. Naivety among CD8 cells was defined by CD45RO negativity and positive CCR7 selection, thereby excluding terminally differentiated effector memory CD45RA+ cells. Repertoires were generated with immunoSEQ multiplex PCR, while TCRdb's copy carries only in-frame clones and drops some. The repertoire includes about 2 million clones, around 96% of them detected once, and 0.85% to 1.3% sits in the top ten. The receptor was isolated from a man younger than 35 in good health. Specimen: naive CD8+ T cells sorted from blood.

Here the CDR3 DNA reads TGTGCCAGCAGTTTATCGGCAGTCCCTACCTACGAGCAGTACTTC. Its protein is CASSLSAVPTYEQYF. The chain uses TRBV27 and TRBJ2-7; no reliable D call. V was cut by 0 bases and J by 2 bases, with 11 bases left in between. The V gene's germline CDR1 is MNHEY and CDR2 SMNVEV (reference sequence). The CDR3 covers 15 residues.